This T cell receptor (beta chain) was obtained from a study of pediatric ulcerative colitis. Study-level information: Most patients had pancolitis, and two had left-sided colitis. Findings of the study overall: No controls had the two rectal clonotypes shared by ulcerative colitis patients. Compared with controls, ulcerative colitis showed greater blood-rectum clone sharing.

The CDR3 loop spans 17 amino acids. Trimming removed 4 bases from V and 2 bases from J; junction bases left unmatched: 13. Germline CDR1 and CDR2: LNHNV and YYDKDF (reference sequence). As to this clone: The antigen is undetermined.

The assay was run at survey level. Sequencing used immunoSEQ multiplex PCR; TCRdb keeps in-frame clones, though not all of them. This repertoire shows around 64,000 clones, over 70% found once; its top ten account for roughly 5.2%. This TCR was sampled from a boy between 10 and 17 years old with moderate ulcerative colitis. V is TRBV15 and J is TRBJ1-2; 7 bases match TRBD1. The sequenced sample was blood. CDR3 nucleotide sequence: TGTGCCACCAGCACAGGGGGGGGCACATCTAAAAACTATGGCTACACCTTC. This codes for CATSTGGGTSKNYGYTF.